This passage covers 20 T cell receptor beta chains from one sample sequenced in a study of T-cell memory formation after mild COVID-19. TCRdb re-called the 5' RACE reads with MiXCR, one entry per CDR3 protein. The top ten clones hold 14% of a sample with about 140,000 distinct CDR3 sequences, about 14% of them seen once. Sequencing input: PBMCs or a T cell subset sorted from them (not recorded which). These receptors were collected from an adult woman who had mild COVID-19 (a few samples of this study predate the infection). Cell type and time point are not known.

Only a few counts were recorded for this clonotype. This chain connects TRBV6-5 to TRBJ2-5; 9 nucleotides match TRBD1. In germline, CDR1 is MNHEY, CDR2 SVGAGI. This CDR3 has 14 amino acids. V lost 5 bases and J lost 4; bases outside the gene matches: 5. CDR3 nucleotide sequence: TGTGCCAGCAGTAAACAGGGGGCTGGAGAGACCCAGTACTTC. It yields the protein CASSKQGAGETQYF.

The chain recombines TRBV7-6 with TRBJ2-4, with a possible D match to TRBD1 (6 bases). The CDR3 is made up of 18 amino acids. The germline V and J ends were trimmed by 0 bases and 3 bases, with 18 bases remaining between them. Germline CDR1 reads SGHVS; CDR2 reads FNYEAQ. The CDR3 DNA reads as TGTGCCAGCAGCTTAGCACCCCCTATACAGGGTGGCAAAAACATTCAGTACTTC. Translated: CASSLAPPIQGGKNIQYF. The full variable domain, completed using reference TRBV7-6 and TRBJ2-4, is GAGVSQSPRYKVTKRGQDVALRCDPISGHVSLYWYRQALGQGPEFLTYFNYEAQQDKSGLPNDRFSAERPEGSISTLTIQRTEQRDSAMYRCASSLAPPIQGGKNIQYFGAGTRLSVL.

In its sample, this clonotype was seen a few times. The gene calls are TRBV10-3 and TRBJ1-1; no clear D. Germline V gene sequence: CDR1 ENHRY, CDR2 SYGVKD. There are 12 residues in the CDR3. V was trimmed by 3 bases and J by 6 bases, leaving 8 bases between them. CDR3 sequence: CAISDLTSEAFF. CDR3 nucleotides: TGTGCCATCAGTGATTTAACCTCTGAAGCTTTCTTT.

This rearrangement joins TRBV4-2 to TRBJ2-2, with D possibly TRBD2 on 6 matching bases. CDR3 length equals 18 residues. Trimming took off 0 bases at V and 0 bases at J, with 14 bases between the two ends. The germline V gene encodes CDR1 LGHNA and CDR2 YNFKEQ. CDR3: CASSQELIGLPNTGELFF. The CDR3, as DNA: TGTGCCAGCAGCCAAGAGTTAATTGGACTACCGAACACCGGGGAGCTGTTTTTT.

The chain links TRBV7-7 to TRBJ2-5, with 8 bases aligning to TRBD2. The CDR3 consists of 17 residues. Germline values: CDR1 SSHAT, CDR2 FNYEAQ (reference sequence). The V and J ends lost 2 bases and 4 bases, in that order; junction bases with no gene match: 12. The CDR3, as DNA: TGTGCCAGCAGCTTATCGAGTTTATCGGGGGGGCCAGAGACCCAGTACTTC. Protein product: CASSLSSLSGGPETQYF.

The rearrangement links TRBV20-1 to TRBJ2-3, with D possibly being TRBD2 (5 bases). V was trimmed by 6 bases and J by 1 base, leaving 17 bases between them. The CDR3 consists of 15 residues. CDR1 DFQATT and CDR2 SNEGSKA come from the germline V gene (reference sequence). CDR3 protein: CSAENPMRGTDTQYF. Written as DNA, the CDR3 is TGCAGTGCCGAGAACCCTATGCGGGGCACAGATACGCAGTATTTT.

This clonotype was counted between two and nine times. The chain carries TRBV4-2 and TRBJ1-4; 7 bases agree with TRBD1. Germline trimming cut 4 bases from V and 0 bases from J; bases unmatched to any gene: 5. This CDR3 region has 16 residues. The V gene's germline CDR1 is LGHNA and CDR2 YNFKEQ. The CDR3 here is CASSPRQGTTNEKLFF. In nucleotides, the CDR3 is TGTGCCAGCAGCCCGCGACAGGGAACAACTAATGAAAAACTGTTTTTT.

There are a few counts of this clonotype. The chain uses TRBV7-8 and TRBJ2-3, with D hard to call. Germline lookup yields CDR1 SGHVS and CDR2 FQNEAQ. The CDR3 spans 13 residues. V dropped 3 bases and J dropped 2 bases, with 6 bases sitting between them. The CDR3 sequence: CASSFSDTDTQYF. The DNA for the CDR3 is TGTGCCAGCAGCTTTTCAGACACAGATACGCAGTATTTT. The full variable domain, rest sourced from reference TRBV7-8 and TRBJ2-3, is GAGVSQSPRYKVAKRGQDVALRCDPISGHVSLFWYQQALGQGPEFLTYFQNEAQLDKSGLPSDRFFAERPEGSVSTLKIQRTQQEDSAVYLCASSFSDTDTQYFGPGTRLTVL.

The rearrangement links TRBV24-1 to TRBJ2-1; no firm D call. V gave up 5 bases and J gave up 8 bases, with 12 bases separating them. Looked up from germline, CDR1 is KGHDR and CDR2 is SFDVKD. This CDR3 has 13 residues. The CDR3 reads CATSVEVWDEQFF. DNA of the CDR3: TGTGCCACCAGTGTCGAGGTTTGGGATGAGCAGTTCTTC.

CDR3 coding DNA: TGTGCCAGCGGGGTGACAGGGGCAGATACGCAGTATTTT. This translates into CASGVTGADTQYF. This chain connects TRBV5-6 to TRBJ2-3; 8 nucleotides match TRBD1. Germline loops: CDR1 SGHDT, CDR2 YYEEEE. Germline trimming cut 7 bases from V and 4 bases from J; bases unmatched to any gene: 5. The CDR3 extends over 13 amino acids. The variable domain in full, completed from reference TRBV5-6 and TRBJ2-3, reads DAGVTQSPTHLIKTRGQQVTLRCSPKSGHDTVSWYQQALGQGPQFIFQYYEEEERQRGNFPDRFSGHQFPNYSSELNVNALLLGDSALYLCASGVTGADTQYFGPGTRLTVL.

This clonotype occurred a few times. This rearrangement joins TRBV3-1 to TRBJ2-5; 8 nucleotides line up with TRBD2. The germline CDR1 and CDR2 sequences are LGHDT and YNNKEL (reference sequence). The CDR3 runs 16 residues. The V segment lost 1 base and the J segment 2 bases; nucleotides outside the gene matches: 6. The CDR3 is CASSQGGSGTQETQYF. In DNA, the CDR3 is TGTGCCAGCAGCCAAGGTGGTAGCGGGACGCAAGAGACCCAGTACTTC.

The chain uses TRBV7-9 and TRBJ2-5; D not certain. Germline V lookup: CDR1 SEHNR, CDR2 FQNEAQ (reference sequence). Deletions cut 1 base from V and 4 bases from J, with 10 bases between. The CDR3 runs 14 residues. CDR3 in DNA: TGTGCCAGCAGCTTAGGGATAGCAGCAGAGACCCAGTACTTC. Encoded protein: CASSLGIAAETQYF.

The chain uses TRBV10-3 and TRBJ2-1, with 10 bases fitting TRBD2. V shed 7 bases, J shed 9 bases, and the junction held 9 bases outside the gene matches. This CDR3 comprises 14 residues. The germline V gene encodes CDR1 ENHRY and CDR2 SYGVKD. CDR3 nucleotides: TGTGCCATCACCCAACTAGCGGGGACACCTGAGCAGTTCTTC. Protein: CAITQLAGTPEQFF.

The chain has TRBV7-8 and TRBJ2-7; 8 bases match TRBD1. CDR1 is SGHVS and CDR2 is FQNEAQ in the germline V gene. CDR3 length: 15 amino acids. V lost 1 base, J lost 3 bases, and 5 bases stayed unmatched. CDR3 region: CASSLGYRGNYEQYF. CDR3 sequence (DNA): TGTGCCAGCAGCTTAGGGTACAGGGGGAACTACGAGCAGTACTTC. The whole variable domain, remainder taken from reference TRBV7-8 and TRBJ2-7, is GAGVSQSPRYKVAKRGQDVALRCDPISGHVSLFWYQQALGQGPEFLTYFQNEAQLDKSGLPSDRFFAERPEGSVSTLKIQRTQQEDSAVYLCASSLGYRGNYEQYFGPGTRLTVT.

This chain joins TRBV7-2 and TRBJ2-5; weak D call: TRBD1 (5 bases). CDR3 length: 14 amino acids. Trimming took off 5 bases at V and 5 bases at J, with 15 bases between the two ends. The germline CDR1 and CDR2 sequences are SGHTA and FQGNSA. For the CDR3, the DNA is TGTGCCAGCAGCCTCCAGGGCGGCGGCGAGACCCAGTACTTC. As protein: CASSLQGGGETQYF.

This clonotype was counted between two and nine times. The CDR3 reads CASSPLLIKRGSGETQYF. For the CDR3, the DNA is TGTGCCAGCTCACCACTCCTTATCAAGCGGGGAAGTGGGGAGACCCAGTACTTC. V usage is TRBV18 and J usage is TRBJ2-5, with 7 nucleotides matching TRBD2. Germline trimming cut 1 base from V and 5 bases from J; bases unmatched to any gene: 16. The V gene's germline CDR1 is KGHSH and CDR2 LQKENI. The CDR3 consists of 18 residues.

This chain uses TRBV5-1 with TRBJ1-2; 8 bases are a match to TRBD1. CDR3 length: 14 amino acids. Germline values: CDR1 SGHRS, CDR2 YFSETQ. V shed 4 bases and J 6 bases; nucleotides not matched to a gene: 8. This chain's CDR3 is CASSAGTGSDGYTF. The CDR3 coding sequence is TGCGCCAGCAGCGCCGGGACAGGTTCAGATGGCTACACCTTC.

DNA of the CDR3: TGTGCCAGCAGCGGACAGGTTTCAGATACGCAGTATTTT. It encodes CASSGQVSDTQYF. V gene TRBV12-3 or TRBV12-4 combines with J gene TRBJ2-3; TRBD1 matches at 7 bases. The CDR3 consists of 13 residues. V trimming: 6 bases; J trimming: 4 bases; junction bases outside the gene matches: 4.

This clonotype was recorded at least ten times. This chain uses TRBV29-1 with TRBJ1-5; perhaps TRBD1 as D (6 bases). The length of the CDR3 is 13 residues. Germline V gene data show CDR1 as SQVTM and CDR2 as ANQGSEA. V gave up 7 bases and J gave up 4 bases, with 14 bases separating them. CDR3 protein: CSAGRGGNQPQHF. As DNA, the CDR3 is TGCAGCGCCGGAAGGGGGGGGAATCAGCCCCAGCATTTT.

This clonotype turned up a few times. This chain uses TRBV7-6 with TRBJ2-1, with TRBD2 matching 7 bases. The CDR3 sequence is 16 residues long. Germline V gene lookup returns CDR1 SGHVS and CDR2 FNYEAQ. The trim removed 0 bases at V and 2 bases at J, leaving 4 bases unmatched. CDR3 nucleotide sequence: TGTGCCAGCAGCTTAGCGTGGGGGGGAACCTACAATGAGCAGTTCTTC. Translation gives CASSLAWGGTYNEQFF. The variable domain in full, with the rest retrieved from reference TRBV7-6 and TRBJ2-1, is GAGVSQSPRYKVTKRGQDVALRCDPISGHVSLYWYRQALGQGPEFLTYFNYEAQQDKSGLPNDRFSAERPEGSISTLTIQRTEQRDSAMYRCASSLAWGGTYNEQFFGPGTRLTVL.